The 10 T cell receptor beta chains presented below share a single source sample, sequenced in a study of T cells after yellow fever vaccination. TCRdb passed the 5' RACE reads through MiXCR, listing each CDR3 protein once. Of about 550,000 distinct CDR3 sequences in the sample, about 19% were seen once. Source: PBMCs, taken 15 days after the yellow fever booster vaccination. The receptors were sampled from a man aged 25-45 years who received the YFV17D yellow fever vaccine.

This chain connects TRBV4-3 to TRBJ2-1; the match to TRBD2 covers 11 bases. The CDR3 is 15 amino acids. Germline V CDR1 and CDR2: LGHNA, YSLEER. V was clipped by 8 bases and J by 3 bases; unmatched bases: 6. The CDR3 loop is CASGSGTSGYNEQFF. The CDR3 DNA reads as TGCGCCAGCGGATCTGGGACTAGCGGCTACAATGAGCAGTTCTTC.

V and J are TRBV6-6 and TRBJ2-1, with D unresolved. The CDR3 has 12 amino acids. Germline V gene sequence: CDR1 MNHNY, CDR2 SVGAGI (reference sequence). Trimming shortened V by 7 bases and J by 7 bases, and 11 bases separated the two germline ends. CDR3 bases: TGTGCCAGCATGCGCCACTTAAATGAGCAGTTCTTC. This codes for CASMRHLNEQFF.

The V and J genes are TRBV6-1 and TRBJ2-3, with D maybe TRBD2 (5 bases). The CDR3 sequence is 13 residues long. Germline loops: CDR1 MNHNS, CDR2 SASEGT. Deletions cut 8 bases from V and 2 bases from J, with 11 bases between. The CDR3 loop reads CASRRRITDTQYF. As DNA, the CDR3 is TGTGCCAGCCGTCGGAGGATCACAGATACGCAGTATTTT.

In this sample, this clonotype turned up a few times. The chain joins TRBV20-1 to TRBJ2-4; D gene ambiguous. The V and J ends lost 4 bases and 6 bases respectively, with 13 bases between them. Germline values: CDR1 DFQATT, CDR2 SNEGSKA (reference sequence). The CDR3 length is 13 residues. The CDR3 bases are TGCAGTGCTACTCGCCCAGCGACAAACATTCAGTACTTC. As protein: CSATRPATNIQYF.

This clonotype has a handful of counts. J is TRBJ2-1 and V is TRBV19; tentative D call: TRBD2 (6 bases). The V gene's germline CDR1 is LNHDA and CDR2 SQIVND (reference sequence). This CDR3 is built from 15 residues. V was pared by 9 bases and J by 0 bases, with 15 bases between. CDR3 coding DNA: TGTGCCAGCGAAGGGAGGACGAACTCCTACAATGAGCAGTTCTTC. Translated: CASEGRTNSYNEQFF.

The chain joins TRBV7-8 to TRBJ2-3, with TRBD2 matching over 7 bases. The CDR3 length is 16 residues. Trimming cost V 2 bases and J 1 base; bases outside gene matches: 6. Germline values: CDR1 SGHVS, CDR2 FQNEAQ. The CDR3 loop is CASSLPGLGGTDTQYF. The CDR3 DNA reads TGTGCCAGCAGCTTACCTGGACTAGGGGGCACAGATACGCAGTATTTT.

Only a few counts were recorded for this clonotype. V usage is TRBV10-1 and J usage is TRBJ2-3; D is uncertain. This CDR3 contains 15 residues. With 3 bases removed from V and 2 bases from J, the gap between germline ends came to 12 bases. Germline assignment: CDR1 WNHNN and CDR2 SYGVQD (reference sequence). Here the CDR3 DNA reads TGCGCCAGCAGTGATGATAGGCTGGACACAGATACGCAGTATTTT. The encoded protein is CASSDDRLDTDTQYF.

This clonotype has just a few counts. This rearrangement joins TRBV6-1 to TRBJ2-7; unclear D gene. Trimming stripped 6 bases from V and 5 bases from J, with 20 bases between. CDR1 and CDR2 from the germline V gene are MNHNS and SASEGT. The CDR3 covers 15 residues. The CDR3 nucleotides read TGTGCCAGCAGCAAAACCCAGACAATCTTTAACGAGCAGTACTTC. The encoded protein is CASSKTQTIFNEQYF.

The chain couples TRBV5-1 to TRBJ2-7; D perhaps matches TRBD2 (5 bases). This CDR3 is 14 amino acids long. Looked up from germline, CDR1 is SGHRS and CDR2 is YFSETQ. V gave up 4 bases and J gave up 2 bases, with 13 bases separating them. The CDR3 loop is CASSVRDQTYEQYF. The CDR3 DNA reads as TGCGCCAGCAGCGTCCGGGATCAGACCTACGAGCAGTACTTC.

This clonotype was observed a handful of times. The chain recombines TRBV11-2 with TRBJ2-7; 7 bases fit TRBD1. Germline CDR1 is SGHAT and CDR2 is FQNNGV. V was pared by 5 bases and J by 2 bases, with 3 bases of the junction left unmatched. There are 13 residues in the CDR3. The DNA for the CDR3 is TGTGCCAGCAGCCGGACAGGAACCTACGAGCAGTACTTC. Its translation: CASSRTGTYEQYF.